Following are 17 T cell receptor beta chains from one sample sequenced in a study of shared clonotypes between healthy human individuals. Some clones are missing from TCRdb's copy, which holds only in-frame ones; the method was immunoSEQ multiplex PCR. The sample contains about 470,000 clones, about 76% of which appear only once. The material sequenced was PBMCs. These TCRs come from a woman in her forties in good health. Some clones in this sample may be carry-over from other donors' samples.

V and J are TRBV7-2 and TRBJ2-1; a possible D gene is TRBD1 (6 bases). Germline V gene data show CDR1 as SGHTA and CDR2 as FQGNSA. This CDR3 is 15 amino acids long. Trimming took off 1 base at V and 5 bases at J, with 12 bases between the two ends. CDR3 in DNA: TGTGCCAGCAGCTTAGTCGGGACAATGAACAATGAGCAGTTCTTC. Its protein product is CASSLVGTMNNEQFF.

This chain connects TRBV5-1 to TRBJ2-3; TRBD2 agrees at 9 bases. Germline CDR1 and CDR2: SGHRS and YFSETQ. Trimming at V came to 5 bases and at J to 5 bases, leaving 12 bases not matched to a gene. The CDR3 totals 16 residues. CDR3 sequence: CASRISLAGAQDTQYF. The CDR3 coding sequence is TGCGCCAGCAGGATTTCTTTAGCGGGAGCTCAAGATACGCAGTATTTT.

The V and J genes are TRBV25-1 and TRBJ2-7; 10 nucleotides align to TRBD1. V was clipped by 3 bases and J by 1 base; unmatched bases: 3. The length of the CDR3 is 15 residues. Germline V gene lookup returns CDR1 MGHDK and CDR2 SYGVNS. The CDR3 loop is CASSDRDRGSYEQYF. The DNA for the CDR3 is TGTGCCAGCAGTGACCGGGACAGGGGTTCCTACGAGCAGTACTTC.

The chain carries TRBV9 and TRBJ2-1; unclear D gene. V was trimmed by 2 bases and J by 5 bases, leaving 14 bases between them. The germline gives CDR1 SGDLS, CDR2 YYNGEE. This CDR3 has 15 amino acids. In DNA, the CDR3 is TGTGCCAGCAGCGTTAGGACCGGCGGCGACAATGAGCAGTTCTTC. Its translation is CASSVRTGGDNEQFF.

V gene TRBV2 combines with J gene TRBJ2-1; 8 nucleotides agree with TRBD2. The germline V gene has CDR1 SNHLY and CDR2 FYNNEI. There are 13 residues in the CDR3. The CDR3 protein is CASGRQLDNEQFF. The CDR3 DNA follows: TGTGCAAGCGGGAGACAGCTTGACAATGAGCAGTTCTTC.

This chain uses TRBV5-1 with TRBJ2-3; D remains ambiguous. CDR3 length: 17 residues. CDR1 and CDR2 from the germline V gene are SGHRS and YFSETQ. The V gene lost 4 bases and the J gene lost 4 bases, with 22 bases spanning the gap. CDR3 nucleotides: TGCGCCAGCAGCCCAACCCCGTCGCGTCTGGTCGCAGATACGCAGTATTTT. Its translation: CASSPTPSRLVADTQYF.

The chain uses TRBV18 and TRBJ2-3, with TRBD1 identical over 10 bases. Germline lookup yields CDR1 KGHSH and CDR2 LQKENI. This CDR3 is built from 15 residues. J was trimmed by 3 bases and V by 4 bases; bases with no gene match: 4. The DNA of the CDR3 is TGTGCCAGCTCACGTGACAGGGGGCTGACAGATACGCAGTATTTT. This gives the protein CASSRDRGLTDTQYF. Drawing the rest from reference TRBV18 and TRBJ2-3, the complete variable domain is NAGVMQNPRHLVRRRGQEARLRCSPMKGHSHVYWYRQLPEEGLKFMVYLQKENIIDESGMPKERFSAEFPKEGPSILRIQQVVRGDSAAYFCASSRDRGLTDTQYFGPGTRLTVL.

Only a few counts were recorded for this clone. The J gene is TRBJ1-2, the V gene TRBV19, with D maybe TRBD1 (5 bases). This CDR3 comprises 13 residues. The germline V and J ends were trimmed by 0 bases and 3 bases, with 5 bases remaining between them. Germline V gene data show CDR1 as LNHDA and CDR2 as SQIVND (reference sequence). DNA for the CDR3: TGTGCCAGTAGTATAGACAGGGACTATGGCTACACCTTC. Amino acid sequence: CASSIDRDYGYTF.

The chain combines TRBV7-9 with TRBJ2-5; 7 bases line up with TRBD1. V was pared by 4 bases and J by 4 bases, with 6 bases of the junction left unmatched. In germline, CDR1 is SEHNR, CDR2 FQNEAQ (reference sequence). The length of the CDR3 is 14 residues. CDR3 sequence (DNA): TGTGCCAGCAGCTGGACAGGTAGCTCAGAGACCCAGTACTTC. It encodes CASSWTGSSETQYF.

J is TRBJ1-5 and V is TRBV7-8; 7 nucleotides align to TRBD1. Trimming at V came to 5 bases and at J to 2 bases, leaving 6 bases not matched to a gene. This CDR3 contains 15 residues. Per the germline V gene, CDR1 is SGHVS and CDR2 is FQNEAQ. CDR3 loop: CASSPDRVGNQPQHF. The DNA of the CDR3 is TGTGCCAGCAGCCCAGACAGGGTGGGCAATCAGCCCCAGCATTTT.

This clone appeared a few times. The V and J genes are TRBV19 and TRBJ2-1; D is ambiguous. Germline CDR1 LNHDA, CDR2 SQIVND (reference sequence). The V end was cut by 5 bases, the J end by 13 bases, with 15 bases between. The CDR3 is 12 residues long. The CDR3 DNA follows: TGTGCCAGTAGTTCTTCGGCCCCCCCCCAGTTCTTC. Its translation is CASSSSAPPQFF.

This chain connects TRBV5-1 to TRBJ2-2; D may correspond to TRBD1 or TRBD2 (6 bases each). V was pared by 2 bases and J by 7 bases, with 12 bases between. Germline CDR1 and CDR2: SGHRS and YFSETQ. This CDR3 is 14 amino acids long. The CDR3 DNA reads as TGCGCCAGCAGCTTCGCAGGGGAGGTCGGGGAGCTGTTTTTT. Protein sequence: CASSFAGEVGELFF.

The chain joins TRBV19 to TRBJ2-4; the match to TRBD1 covers 8 bases. Germline V gene lookup returns CDR1 LNHDA and CDR2 SQIVND (reference sequence). The length of the CDR3 is 14 residues. J lost 6 bases, V lost 6 bases, and 7 bases had no gene match. The CDR3 DNA is TGTGCCAGTAGACCAACAGGGGGGCTAAACATTCAGTACTTC. This encodes CASRPTGGLNIQYF.

The V call is TRBV28, the J call TRBJ2-2, with 8 bases aligning to TRBD2. The germline CDR1 and CDR2 sequences are MDHEN and SYDVKM. The ends lost 7 bases at V and 1 base at J; junction bases unmatched: 2. The CDR3 length is 14 residues. The CDR3 loop reads CASMAGGNTGELFF. The CDR3 bases are TGTGCCAGCATGGCGGGAGGGAACACCGGGGAGCTGTTTTTT.

This rearrangement joins TRBV4-2 to TRBJ2-7; 15 bases align to TRBD2. With 4 bases clipped from V and 0 bases from J, the junction kept 7 bases outside the gene matches. Germline lookup yields CDR1 LGHNA and CDR2 YNFKEQ. There are 18 residues in the CDR3. This CDR3 reads CASSLNGLAGGVSYEQYF. The CDR3 DNA follows: TGTGCCAGCAGCCTCAATGGACTAGCGGGAGGGGTCTCCTACGAGCAGTACTTC.

The chain is built from TRBV30 and TRBJ2-7; no definite D call. The CDR3 runs 13 residues. CDR1 and CDR2 (germline): GTSNPN, SVGIG (reference sequence). V lost 3 bases, J lost 0 bases, and 9 bases lay in between. The CDR3 sequence: CAWSRQNSYEQYF. The CDR3 nucleotides are TGTGCCTGGAGCCGACAAAACTCCTACGAGCAGTACTTC.

The V call is TRBV18, the J call TRBJ2-7, with 8 bases aligning to TRBD2. The CDR3 runs 15 residues. Germline V CDR1 and CDR2: KGHSH, LQKENI. V shed 3 bases and J 4 bases; nucleotides not matched to a gene: 8. The CDR3 sequence is CASSPESGSRYEQYF. CDR3 bases: TGTGCCAGCTCACCCGAGAGCGGGAGTAGATACGAGCAGTACTTC.